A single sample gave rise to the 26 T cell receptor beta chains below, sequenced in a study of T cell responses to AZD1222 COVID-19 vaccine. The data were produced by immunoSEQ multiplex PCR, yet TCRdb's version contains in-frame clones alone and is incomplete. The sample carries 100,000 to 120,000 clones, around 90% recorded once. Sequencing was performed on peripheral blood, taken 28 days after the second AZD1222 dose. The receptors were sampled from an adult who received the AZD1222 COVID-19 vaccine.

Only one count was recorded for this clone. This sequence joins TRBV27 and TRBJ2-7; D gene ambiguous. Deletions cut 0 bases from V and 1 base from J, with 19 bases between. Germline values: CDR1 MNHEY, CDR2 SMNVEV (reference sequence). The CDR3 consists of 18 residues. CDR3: CASSLSTSGFAFSYEQYF. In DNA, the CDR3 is TGTGCCAGCAGTTTATCGACCTCCGGTTTTGCCTTTTCCTACGAGCAGTACTTC.

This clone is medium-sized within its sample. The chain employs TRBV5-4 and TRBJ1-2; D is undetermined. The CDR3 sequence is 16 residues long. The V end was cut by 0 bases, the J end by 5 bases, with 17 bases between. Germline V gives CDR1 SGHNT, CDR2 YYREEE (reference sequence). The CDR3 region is CASSLGSTQNPYGYTF. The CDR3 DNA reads TGTGCCAGCAGCTTGGGATCGACCCAGAACCCGTATGGCTACACCTTC.

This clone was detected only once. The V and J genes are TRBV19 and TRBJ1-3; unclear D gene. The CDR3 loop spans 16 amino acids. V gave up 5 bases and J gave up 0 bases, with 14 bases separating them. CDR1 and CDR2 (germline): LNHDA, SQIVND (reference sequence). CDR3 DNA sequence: TGTGCCAGTAGTTTGAATCCCCGTAGCTCTGGAAACACCATATATTTT. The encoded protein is CASSLNPRSSGNTIYF.

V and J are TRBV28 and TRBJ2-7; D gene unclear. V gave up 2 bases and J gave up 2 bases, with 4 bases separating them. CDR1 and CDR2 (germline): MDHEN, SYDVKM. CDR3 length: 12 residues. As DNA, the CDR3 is TGTGCCAGCAGTTTAACAGCCTACGAGCAGTACTTC. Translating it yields CASSLTAYEQYF. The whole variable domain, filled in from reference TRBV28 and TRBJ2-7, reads DVKVTQSSRYLVKRTGEKVFLECVQDMDHENMFWYRQDPGLGLRLIYFSYDVKMKEKGDIPEGYSVSREKKERFSLILESASTNQTSMYLCASSLTAYEQYFGPGTRLTVT.

CDR3 region: CASSQLRGRNTGELFF. CDR3 DNA sequence: TGCGCCAGCAGTCAACTCAGGGGACGGAACACCGGGGAGCTGTTTTTT. This rearrangement joins TRBV23-1 to TRBJ2-2; D might be TRBD1 (6 bases). TRBV23-1 is an open reading frame, and its role is uncertain. The CDR3 consists of 16 residues. V was cut by 2 bases and J by 1 base, with 11 bases left in between.

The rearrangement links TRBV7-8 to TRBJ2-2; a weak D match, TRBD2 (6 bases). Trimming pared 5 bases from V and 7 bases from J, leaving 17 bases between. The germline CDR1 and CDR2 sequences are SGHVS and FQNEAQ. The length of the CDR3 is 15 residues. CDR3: CASSPPRGGGGELFF. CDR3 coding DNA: TGTGCCAGCAGCCCCCCCCGGGGAGGTGGCGGGGAGCTGTTTTTT. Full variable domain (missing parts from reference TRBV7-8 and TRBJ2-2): GAGVSQSPRYKVAKRGQDVALRCDPISGHVSLFWYQQALGQGPEFLTYFQNEAQLDKSGLPSDRFFAERPEGSVSTLKIQRTQQEDSAVYLCASSPPRGGGGELFFGEGSRLTVL.

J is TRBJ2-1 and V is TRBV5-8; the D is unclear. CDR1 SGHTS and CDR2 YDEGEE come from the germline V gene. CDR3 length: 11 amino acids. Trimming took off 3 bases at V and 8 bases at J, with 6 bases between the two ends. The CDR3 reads CASSSLDEQFF. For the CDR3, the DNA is TGTGCCAGCAGCTCCTTAGATGAGCAGTTCTTC.

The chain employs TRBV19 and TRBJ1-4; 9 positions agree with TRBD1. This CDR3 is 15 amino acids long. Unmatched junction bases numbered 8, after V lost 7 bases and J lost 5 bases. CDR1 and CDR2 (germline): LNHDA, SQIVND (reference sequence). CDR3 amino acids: CASNNPGTGNEKLFF. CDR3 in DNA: TGTGCCAGTAACAATCCCGGGACAGGGAATGAAAAACTGTTTTTT.

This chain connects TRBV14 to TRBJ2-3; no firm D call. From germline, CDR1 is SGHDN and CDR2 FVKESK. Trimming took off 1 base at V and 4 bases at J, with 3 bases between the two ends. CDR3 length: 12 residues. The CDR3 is CASSQVADTQYF. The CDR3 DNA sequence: TGTGCCAGCAGCCAAGTGGCAGATACGCAGTATTTT.

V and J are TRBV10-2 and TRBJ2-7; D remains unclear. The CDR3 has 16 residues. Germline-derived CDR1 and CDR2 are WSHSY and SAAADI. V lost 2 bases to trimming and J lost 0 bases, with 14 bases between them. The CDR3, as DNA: TGCGCCAGCAGTGAGCCTACTATTGCTTACTCCTACGAGCAGTACTTC. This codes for CASSEPTIAYSYEQYF.

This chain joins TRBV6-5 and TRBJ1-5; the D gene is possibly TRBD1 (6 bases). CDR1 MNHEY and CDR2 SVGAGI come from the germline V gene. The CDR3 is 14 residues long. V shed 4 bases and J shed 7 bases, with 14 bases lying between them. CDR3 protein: CASSSDRPLQPQHF. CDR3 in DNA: TGTGCCAGCAGTTCTGACAGGCCCTTACAGCCCCAGCATTTT.

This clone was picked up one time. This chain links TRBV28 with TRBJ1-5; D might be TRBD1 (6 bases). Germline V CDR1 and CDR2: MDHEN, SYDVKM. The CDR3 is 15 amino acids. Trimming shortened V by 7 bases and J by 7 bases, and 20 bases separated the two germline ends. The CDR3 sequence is CASNLPGGGGQPQHF. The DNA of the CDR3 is TGTGCCAGCAACCTTCCTGGAGGGGGGGGCCAGCCCCAGCATTTT.

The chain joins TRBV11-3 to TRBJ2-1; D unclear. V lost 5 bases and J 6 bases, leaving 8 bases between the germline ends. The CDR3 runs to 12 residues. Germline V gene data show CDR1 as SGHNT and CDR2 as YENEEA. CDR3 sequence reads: CASSTPGNEQFF. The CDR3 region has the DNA TGTGCCAGCAGCACCCCGGGCAATGAGCAGTTCTTC.

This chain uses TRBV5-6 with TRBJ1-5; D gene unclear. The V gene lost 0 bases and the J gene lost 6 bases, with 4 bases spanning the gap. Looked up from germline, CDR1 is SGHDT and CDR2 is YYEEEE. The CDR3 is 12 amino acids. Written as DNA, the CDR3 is TGTGCCAGCAGCTTGGACGGTCAGCCCCAGCATTTT. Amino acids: CASSLDGQPQHF. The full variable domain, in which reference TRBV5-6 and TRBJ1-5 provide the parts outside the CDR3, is DAGVTQSPTHLIKTRGQQVTLRCSPKSGHDTVSWYQQALGQGPQFIFQYYEEEERQRGNFPDRFSGHQFPNYSSELNVNALLLGDSALYLCASSLDGQPQHFGDGTRLSIL.

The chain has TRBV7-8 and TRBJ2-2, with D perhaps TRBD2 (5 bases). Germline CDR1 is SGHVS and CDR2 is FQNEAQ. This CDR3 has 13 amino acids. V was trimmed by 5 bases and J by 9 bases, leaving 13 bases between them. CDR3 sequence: CASSMTGGRELFF. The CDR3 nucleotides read TGTGCCAGCAGCATGACTGGAGGCCGGGAGCTGTTTTTT.

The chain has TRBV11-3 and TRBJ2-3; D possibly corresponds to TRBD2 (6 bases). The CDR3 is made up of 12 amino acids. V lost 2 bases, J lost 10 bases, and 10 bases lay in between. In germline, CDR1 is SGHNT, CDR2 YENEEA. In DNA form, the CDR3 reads TGTGCCAGCAGCTTAACCGAGCGGGCGCAGTATTTT. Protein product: CASSLTERAQYF.

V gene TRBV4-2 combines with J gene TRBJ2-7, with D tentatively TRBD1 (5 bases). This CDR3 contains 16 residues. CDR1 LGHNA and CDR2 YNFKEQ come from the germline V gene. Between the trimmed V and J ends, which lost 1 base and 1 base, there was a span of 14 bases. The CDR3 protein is CASSQGAGIISYEQYF. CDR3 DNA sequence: TGTGCCAGCAGCCAAGGCGCAGGGATCATATCCTACGAGCAGTACTTC.

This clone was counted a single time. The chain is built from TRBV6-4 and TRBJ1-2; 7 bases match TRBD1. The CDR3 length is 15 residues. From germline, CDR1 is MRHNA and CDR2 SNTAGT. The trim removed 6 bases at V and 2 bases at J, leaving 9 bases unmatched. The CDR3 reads CASRIYRGYNYGYTF. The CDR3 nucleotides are TGTGCCAGCAGAATATACAGGGGTTACAACTATGGCTACACCTTC.

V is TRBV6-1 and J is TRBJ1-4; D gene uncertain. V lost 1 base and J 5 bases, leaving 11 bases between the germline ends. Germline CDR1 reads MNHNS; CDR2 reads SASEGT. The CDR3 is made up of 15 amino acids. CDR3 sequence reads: CASSEGRWRNEKLFF. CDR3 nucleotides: TGTGCCAGCAGTGAAGGCCGCTGGAGGAATGAAAAACTGTTTTTT.

CDR3 in amino acids: CASSLDSGSWNEQFF. DNA of the CDR3: TGTGCCAGCAGCCTTGATAGCGGGAGTTGGAATGAGCAGTTCTTC. The genes are TRBV3-1 (or the pseudogene TRBV3-2) and TRBJ2-1; 9 bases line up with TRBD2. Germline V lookup: CDR1 LGHDT, CDR2 YNNKEL (reference sequence). The V and J ends lost 4 bases and 7 bases, in that order; junction bases with no gene match: 8. CDR3 length: 15 amino acids.

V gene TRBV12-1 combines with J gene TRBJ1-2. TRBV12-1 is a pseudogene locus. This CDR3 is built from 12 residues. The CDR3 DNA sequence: TGTGCCAGCAGCTTGGGAGGGTTTGGCTACACCTTC. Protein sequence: CASSLGGFGYTF.

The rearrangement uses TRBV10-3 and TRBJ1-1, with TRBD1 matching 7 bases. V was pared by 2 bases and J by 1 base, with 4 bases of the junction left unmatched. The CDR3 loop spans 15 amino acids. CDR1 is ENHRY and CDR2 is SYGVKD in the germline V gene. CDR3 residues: CAISEPRDRNTEAFF. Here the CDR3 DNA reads TGTGCCATCAGTGAGCCCCGGGACAGGAACACTGAAGCTTTCTTT.

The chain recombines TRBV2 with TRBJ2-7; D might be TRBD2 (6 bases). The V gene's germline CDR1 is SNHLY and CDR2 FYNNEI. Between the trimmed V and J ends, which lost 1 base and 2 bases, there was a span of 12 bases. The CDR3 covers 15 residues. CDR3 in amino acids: CASSEEWTGAYEQYF. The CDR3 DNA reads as TGTGCCAGCAGTGAAGAATGGACGGGAGCCTACGAGCAGTACTTC.

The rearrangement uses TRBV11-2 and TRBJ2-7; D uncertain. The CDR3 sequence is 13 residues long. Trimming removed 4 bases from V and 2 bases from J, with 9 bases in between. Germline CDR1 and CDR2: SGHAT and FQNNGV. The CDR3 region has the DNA TGTGCCAGCAGCTCCTCCACGCCCTACGAGCAGTACTTC. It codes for CASSSSTPYEQYF.

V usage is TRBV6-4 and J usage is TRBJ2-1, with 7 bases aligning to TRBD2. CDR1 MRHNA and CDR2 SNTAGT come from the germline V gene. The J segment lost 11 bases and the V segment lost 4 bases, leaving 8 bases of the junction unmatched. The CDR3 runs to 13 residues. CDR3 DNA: TGTGCCAGCAGTGCTAGCGGCCCTGCCCAGCAGTTCTTC. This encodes CASSASGPAQQFF.

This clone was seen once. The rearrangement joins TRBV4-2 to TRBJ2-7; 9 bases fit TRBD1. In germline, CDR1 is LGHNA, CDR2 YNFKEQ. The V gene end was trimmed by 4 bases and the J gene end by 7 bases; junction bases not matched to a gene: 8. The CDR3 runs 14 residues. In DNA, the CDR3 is TGTGCCAGCAGCCCCGTGACAGGGGGGAGTGAGCAGTACTTC. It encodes CASSPVTGGSEQYF.